The clone carrying this TCR beta chain has a count of ten or more. Its antigen is currently unknown. This record belongs to a study of beta chain bispecific antibodies for T cell cancers. Study results and limitations: Anti-TRBV12 exposure, compared with anti-CD19, reduced the TRBV12-3 proportion of TRBV signal by about 99%. In these mixed samples, most targeted TRBV reads derived from the leukemia cell line.

Germline CDR1 and CDR2: MNHEY and SMNVEV (reference sequence). The CDR3 is 13 residues long. Unmatched junction bases numbered 2, after V lost 5 bases and J lost 4 bases. T cells were expanded from blood mononuclear cells for 3 to 4 days with anti-CD3 OKT3 or CD3/CD28 beads. TCRdb passed the 5' RACE reads through MiXCR, listing each CDR3 protein once. The sample holds tens of thousands of distinct CDR3 sequences, just over 2% seen once. The TCR sequence derives from a human donor in good health. Some clones in this sample may be carry-over from other donors' samples. Sequencing was performed on healthy donor T cells cultured with leukemia cells, taken from a culture containing a bispecific antibody targeting TCR Vbeta12. The rearrangement joins TRBV27 to TRBJ1-2; 9 nucleotides align to TRBD1. This chain's CDR3 is CASSPGQGYGYTF. The CDR3 region has the DNA TGTGCCAGCAGTCCGGGACAGGGCTATGGCTACACCTTC.